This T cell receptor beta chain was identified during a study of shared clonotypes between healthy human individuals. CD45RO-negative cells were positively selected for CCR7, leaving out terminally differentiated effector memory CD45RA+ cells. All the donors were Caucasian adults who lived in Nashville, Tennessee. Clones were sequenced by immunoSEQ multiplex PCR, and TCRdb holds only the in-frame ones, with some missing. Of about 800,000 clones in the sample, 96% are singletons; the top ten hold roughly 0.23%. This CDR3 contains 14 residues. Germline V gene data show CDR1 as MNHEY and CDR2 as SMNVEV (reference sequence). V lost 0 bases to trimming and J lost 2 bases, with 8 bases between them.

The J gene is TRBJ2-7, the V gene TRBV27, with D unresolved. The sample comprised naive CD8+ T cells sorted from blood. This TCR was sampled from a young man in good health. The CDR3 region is CASSLSLGTYEQYF. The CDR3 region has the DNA TGTGCCAGCAGTTTATCTCTGGGTACCTACGAGCAGTACTTC.